This T cell receptor (beta chain) appears in the sequencing data of a study of Ad26.COV2.S vaccination and SARS-CoV-2 variants. Some clones are missing from TCRdb's copy, which holds only in-frame ones; the method was immunoSEQ multiplex PCR. This sample has about 350,000 clones, with about 85% found just once. This clone came up once. Treatment noted: some 20 received Ad26.COV2.S at low or high dose, single or two shots; about 5 received placebo; per-sample allocation not given. The samples date from day 63 after the first vaccine or placebo injection. CDR3 length equals 15 residues. Germline-derived CDR1 and CDR2 are KGHSH and LQKENI. With 5 bases removed from V and 1 base from J, the gap between germline ends came to 12 bases.

The sequence came from a person aged 18-60 years who received the Ad26.COV2.S COVID-19 vaccine or a placebo. The sequencing here drew on peripheral blood, taken in a trial of Ad26.COV2.S vaccine versus placebo. The V and J genes are TRBV18 and TRBJ1-5; D perhaps matches TRBD1 (6 bases). CDR3 DNA sequence: TGTGCCAGCTCAAGCAGGACAGCCAGCAATCAGCCCCAGCATTTT. Translated: CASSSRTASNQPQHF.